The 6 T cell receptor beta chains below come from one sample, sequenced in a study of blood T cell repertoires in COVID-19. Repertoires were generated with immunoSEQ multiplex PCR, while TCRdb's copy carries only in-frame clones and drops some. The sample shows a few hundred thousand clones, approximately 90% of them seen only once. The material sequenced was PBMCs or T cells enriched from blood (not recorded which). These receptor sequences come from a man younger than 40 who had recovered from COVID-19.

The chain has TRBV28 and TRBJ1-5; TRBD1 matches at 8 bases. CDR1 and CDR2 (germline): MDHEN, SYDVKM. V shed 1 base, J shed 5 bases, and the junction held 4 bases outside the gene matches. There are 15 residues in the CDR3. The DNA of the CDR3 is TGTGCCAGCAGTTTATACAGGGGGTTCGATCAGCCCCAGCATTTT. Its protein product is CASSLYRGFDQPQHF.

The V gene is TRBV19, the J gene TRBJ2-5; possibly TRBD1 for D (6 bases). CDR1 is LNHDA and CDR2 is SQIVND in the germline V gene (reference sequence). The CDR3 is 12 residues long. The V gene lost 1 base and the J gene lost 9 bases, with 9 bases spanning the gap. The CDR3, as DNA: TGTGCCAGTAGTATAGGGGGGCCGCCCCAGTACTTC. Translation: CASSIGGPPQYF.

This chain links TRBV11-2 with TRBJ1-3; D is undetermined. CDR3 length: 15 residues. V was cut by 0 bases and J by 2 bases, with 8 bases left in between. CDR1 SGHAT and CDR2 FQNNGV come from the germline V gene. The CDR3, as DNA: TGTGCCAGCAGCTTAGATCGAGGGACTGGAAACACCATATATTTT. Its translation is CASSLDRGTGNTIYF.

The rearrangement uses TRBV4-3 and TRBJ2-1; D may be TRBD2 (7 bases). V lost 0 bases and J lost 2, with 17 bases in between. The CDR3 has 18 residues. Germline CDR1 LGHNA, CDR2 YSLEER. For the CDR3, the DNA is TGCGCCAGCAGCCAAGATCTACGGCGGGGGCTTGCCTACAATGAGCAGTTCTTC. Translation: CASSQDLRRGLAYNEQFF.

The J gene is TRBJ1-4, the V gene TRBV3-1 (or the pseudogene TRBV3-2), with unresolved D. Germline CDR1 LGHDT, CDR2 YNNKEL (reference sequence). V was shortened by 3 bases and J by 0 bases, with 11 bases between the two germline ends. The CDR3 is 16 amino acids. The CDR3 reads CASSHVGGSTNEKLFF. In DNA form, the CDR3 reads TGTGCCAGCAGCCACGTGGGAGGATCAACTAATGAAAAACTGTTTTTT.

The rearrangement uses TRBV5-4 and TRBJ2-1; TRBD2 is a possible D gene (6 bases). Trimming pared 1 base from V and 7 bases from J, leaving 15 bases between. Germline-derived CDR1 and CDR2 are SGHNT and YYREEE (reference sequence). The CDR3 is 15 residues long. This chain's CDR3 is CASSLLGEERNEQFF. The CDR3 nucleotides are TGTGCCAGCAGCTTGCTCGGGGAGGAGCGGAATGAGCAGTTCTTC.